This TCR beta chain stems from a study of neurological immune-mediated disorders. The sample holds many counts of this clonotype. CDR1 is DFQATT, CDR2 SNEGSKA, per germline (reference sequence). V gave up 2 bases and J gave up 1 base; unmatched junction bases: 2. This CDR3 has 14 residues. The cDNA came from 5'RACE, which used 10-nucleotide random UMIs. Sequencing runs each yielded over 180 million TCR-beta sequences from 15-18 subjects. TCRdb re-derived calls from the 5' RACE reads in MiXCR, one entry per CDR3 protein. The table records 71,000 or so distinct CDR3 sequences, around 13% of them present only once. Stated time point: longitudinal time-point 1 (baseline).

The sequence came from a female donor with HTLV-1-associated myelopathy (HAM/TSP). Sequencing input: PBMCs. The chain couples TRBV20-1 to TRBJ2-3, with TRBD1 matching over 8 bases. As DNA, the CDR3 is TGCAGTGCTAGAAGGGGACAGGGCACAGATACGCAGTATTTT. Amino acid sequence: CSARRGQGTDTQYF.